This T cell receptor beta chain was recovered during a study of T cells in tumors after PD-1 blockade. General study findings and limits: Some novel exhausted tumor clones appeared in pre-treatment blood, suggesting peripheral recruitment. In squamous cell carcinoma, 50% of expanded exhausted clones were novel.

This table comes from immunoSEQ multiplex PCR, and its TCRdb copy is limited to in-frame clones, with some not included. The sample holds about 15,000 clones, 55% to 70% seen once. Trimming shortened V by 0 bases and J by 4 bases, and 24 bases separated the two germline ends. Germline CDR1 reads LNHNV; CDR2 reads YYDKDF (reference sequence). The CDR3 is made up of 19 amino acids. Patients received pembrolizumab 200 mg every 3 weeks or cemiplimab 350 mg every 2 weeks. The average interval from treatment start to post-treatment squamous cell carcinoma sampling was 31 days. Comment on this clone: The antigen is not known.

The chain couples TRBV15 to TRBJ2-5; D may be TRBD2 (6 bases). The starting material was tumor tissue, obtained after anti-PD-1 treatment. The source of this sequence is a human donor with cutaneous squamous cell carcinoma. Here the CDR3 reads CATSRDPQIPGRGGETQYF. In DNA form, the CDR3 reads TGTGCCACCAGCAGAGATCCGCAGATTCCGGGACGGGGAGGAGAGACCCAGTACTTC.